This T cell receptor (beta chain) was obtained from a study of blood T cells in healthy people across ages. This clonotype occurred a few times. The V gene's germline CDR1 is MNHEY and CDR2 SVGAGI. CDR3 length equals 20 residues. With V trimmed by 2 bases and J by 5 bases, 22 bases remained unmatched. The use of a sample-barcoded 5' primer and a J-beta primer mix characterized a second PCR of roughly 6 to 11 cycles. Every individual sample yielded 2.5 million or more paired-end reads (each containing CDR3). Each CDR3 protein gets one entry after TCRdb re-called the 5' RACE reads with MiXCR. The data show 800,000 to 1,300,000 distinct CDR3 sequences, roughly 24% seen once. The data were also submitted as part of a second study, on T cells of mothers and their children.

The sequenced sample was blood. This sequence was found in a girl aged 2-10 years in good health. The V gene is TRBV6-5, the J gene TRBJ2-3; 7 bases line up with TRBD1. The chain's CDR3 is CASSYLTRDSELYHGDTQYF. CDR3 in DNA: TGTGCCAGCAGTTACCTAACACGGGACAGCGAGCTGTACCACGGAGATACGCAGTATTTT.